These 31 T cell receptor beta chains were sequenced from one sample in a study of low-dose radiotherapy and immunotherapy resistance in tumors. The sample's time point: after trial treatment. Treatment here: LDRT plus nivolumab, ipilimumab, low-dose cyclophosphamide and aspirin (RACIN trial). Both TCRalpha and TCRbeta chains were reverse transcribed with V-gene-specific primers. The PCR that amplified TCRs ran for 20 cycles, relying on a constant-region primer and a V-primer adapter. One entry per CDR3 protein, called by TCRdb with MiXCR from the reads. The sample shows approximately 100,000 distinct CDR3 sequences, around 20% of them seen only once. Source: PBMCs, taken after low-dose radiotherapy plus immunotherapy. The receptor source for this set is a male donor with prostate cancer.

This clonotype has at least ten counts. The gene calls are TRBV12-3 or TRBV12-4 and TRBJ1-2; D remains unclear. The CDR3 runs 13 residues. Trimming removed 2 bases at V and 1 base at J, with 5 bases between. CDR3 sequence: CASSLNINYGYTF. Here the CDR3 DNA reads TGTGCCAGCAGTTTAAATATTAACTATGGCTACACCTTC.

The rearrangement links TRBV20-1 to TRBJ2-1, with D possibly TRBD2 on 5 matching bases. Germline CDR1 reads DFQATT; CDR2 reads SNEGSKA (reference sequence). CDR3 size: 14 residues. The germline V and J ends were trimmed by 3 bases and 0 bases, with 9 bases remaining between them. The CDR3, as DNA: TGCAGTGCTAGTCGAGGGAACTCCTACAATGAGCAGTTCTTC. Its translation: CSASRGNSYNEQFF.

As to this clonotype: Being one base from a much bigger clone, this may be a read error. Here the CDR3 omits its conserved ending phenylalanine or tryptophan, so a read error is the likely source. This rearrangement joins TRBV25-1 to TRBJ1-1; D is uncertain. The CDR3 runs 12 residues. V was cut by 2 bases and J by 3 bases, with 4 bases left in between. Germline loops: CDR1 MGHDK, CDR2 SYGVNS. CDR3 protein: CASSEIDTEAFL. CDR3 DNA sequence: TGTGCCAGCAGTGAAATCGACACTGAAGCTTTCCTT.

This clonotype was observed a handful of times. The V and J genes are TRBV19 and TRBJ2-6; 8 nucleotides match TRBD2. This CDR3 contains 17 residues. Germline V gives CDR1 LNHDA, CDR2 SQIVND (reference sequence). V gave up 5 bases and J gave up 2 bases; unmatched junction bases: 8. CDR3 residues: CASSFLGRGAGANVLTF. The CDR3, as DNA: TGTGCCAGTAGTTTCCTCGGGAGGGGTGCTGGGGCCAACGTCCTGACTTTC.

This clonotype occurred many times. The chain combines TRBV7-9 with TRBJ2-5; 9 bases match TRBD2. The CDR3 covers 13 residues. J was trimmed by 3 bases and V by 10 bases; bases with no gene match: 6. Germline V gene data show CDR1 as SEHNR and CDR2 as FQNEAQ (reference sequence). CDR3 in amino acids: CATHIAGEETQYF. In nucleotides, the CDR3 is TGTGCCACCCATATAGCGGGGGAAGAGACCCAGTACTTC.

This chain connects TRBV20-1 to TRBJ2-7, with D perhaps TRBD2 (7 bases). CDR3 size: 15 residues. The V and J ends lost 5 bases and 2 bases respectively, with 19 bases between them. Germline loops: CDR1 DFQATT, CDR2 SNEGSKA (reference sequence). CDR3 nucleotides: TGCAGTGCTGGGGGCTCGGCGGGGGACCCCTACGAGCAGTACTTC. This gives the protein CSAGGSAGDPYEQYF.

In regard to this clonotype: A single base is all that separates this from a far larger clone, so a read error is likely. The DNA of the CDR3 is TGTGCCAGCAGTGAATGGACAGGGGACTCCTACGAGCAGTTCTTC. Residues: CASSEWTGDSYEQFF. This sequence joins TRBV6-2 or TRBV6-3 and TRBJ2-1; 9 bases agree with TRBD1. The CDR3 consists of 15 residues. The junction had 12 bases not matched to a gene; V was cut back by 5 bases and J by 10 bases. From germline, CDR1 is MNHEY and CDR2 SVGEGT.

This clonotype was detected ten times or more. J is TRBJ2-1 and V is TRBV11-2, with D tentatively TRBD2 (6 bases). Trimming pared 5 bases from V and 5 bases from J, leaving 16 bases between. CDR3 length: 15 amino acids. The germline V gene has CDR1 SGHAT and CDR2 FQNNGV. The CDR3 nucleotides read TGTGCCAGCAGCCCGTGGGGGGAAGGACACAATGAGCAGTTCTTC. Its protein is CASSPWGEGHNEQFF.

This clonotype appeared many times. The chain links TRBV30 to TRBJ2-7; D not resolved. In germline, CDR1 is GTSNPN, CDR2 SVGIG (reference sequence). There are 11 residues in the CDR3. Trimming took 2 bases from V and 4 from J, leaving 6 bases between them. The CDR3 region has the DNA TGTGCCTGGAGTAGTTCTTACGAGCAGTACTTC. This translates into CAWSSSYEQYF. Combining the CDR3 with reference TRBV30 and TRBJ2-7 gives the whole variable domain SQTIHQWPATLVQPVGSPLSLECTVEGTSNPNLYWYRQAAGRGLQLLFYSVGIGQISSEVPQNLSASRPQDRQFILSSKKLLLSDSGFYLCAWSSSYEQYFGPGTRLTVT.

This clonotype was detected ten times or more. The chain joins TRBV6-2 or TRBV6-3 to TRBJ2-7; the D call may be TRBD1 or TRBD2 (5 bases each). Trimming removed 6 bases at V and 3 bases at J, with 9 bases between. The CDR3 extends over 12 amino acids. Germline lookup yields CDR1 MNHEY and CDR2 SVGEGT. In DNA form, the CDR3 reads TGTGCCAGCAGGGACACTAGCTACGAGCAGTACTTC. Protein product: CASRDTSYEQYF.

This clonotype showed up many times. This chain uses TRBV11-2 with TRBJ2-3; no definite D call. Trimming took 7 bases from V and 5 from J, leaving 10 bases between them. Germline V gene data show CDR1 as SGHAT and CDR2 as FQNNGV. The CDR3 has 12 amino acids. The CDR3 reads CASTLVQDTQYF. CDR3 in DNA: TGTGCCAGCACCCTAGTCCAAGATACGCAGTATTTT.

In this sample, this clonotype turned up many times. This rearrangement joins TRBV7-8 to TRBJ2-7, with TRBD2 as a possible D gene (5 bases). The CDR3 loop spans 13 amino acids. V dropped 3 bases and J dropped 3 bases, with 9 bases sitting between them. Germline lookup yields CDR1 SGHVS and CDR2 FQNEAQ. The CDR3 bases are TGTGCCAGCAGCTTGGACTTAAACTACGAGCAGTACTTC. This translates into CASSLDLNYEQYF.

This clonotype showed up just a few times. This chain links TRBV4-2 with TRBJ1-1; no clear D gene. V was trimmed by 4 bases and J by 4 bases, leaving 13 bases between them. Germline V lookup: CDR1 LGHNA, CDR2 YNFKEQ. The CDR3 contains 14 residues. The CDR3 sequence: CASSPLEPGTEAFF. Here the CDR3 DNA reads TGTGCCAGCAGCCCCTTAGAGCCAGGCACTGAAGCTTTCTTT.

This clonotype was found many times. This sequence joins TRBV10-3 and TRBJ2-7; tentative D call: TRBD2 (6 bases). Germline CDR1 and CDR2: ENHRY and SYGVKD. V was clipped by 10 bases and J by 6 bases, with 25 bases between them. The CDR3 extends over 15 amino acids. Written as DNA, the CDR3 is TGTGCCACCAACATCGAACCGGGAGTGACCTCCGAGCAGTACTTC. Translation gives CATNIEPGVTSEQYF.

The rearrangement joins TRBV6-2 or TRBV6-3 to TRBJ1-6, with unresolved D. The CDR3 has 13 residues. Germline CDR1 is MNHEY and CDR2 is SVGEGT. The V gene lost 6 bases and the J gene lost 7 bases, with 10 bases spanning the gap. Here the CDR3 reads CASRRLRNSPLHF. The CDR3 DNA follows: TGTGCCAGCAGGCGGCTTCGGAATTCACCCCTCCACTTT.

CDR3 nucleotides: TGTGCCAGCGTCCGAACGCCGACTGGGTCCTACGAGCAGTACTTC. This encodes CASVRTPTGSYEQYF. The chain couples TRBV6-6 to TRBJ2-7; D ambiguous. This CDR3 has 15 amino acids. Germline values: CDR1 MNHNY, CDR2 SVGAGI (reference sequence). Trimming stripped 8 bases from V and 1 base from J, with 18 bases between.

The chain carries TRBV12-3 or TRBV12-4 and TRBJ2-3, with TRBD1 as a possible D gene (6 bases). The length of the CDR3 is 15 residues. Trimming took 7 bases from V and 4 from J, leaving 18 bases between them. CDR3 sequence: CASNKRVQGPDTQYF. In DNA form, the CDR3 reads TGTGCCAGCAATAAAAGGGTGCAGGGGCCAGATACGCAGTATTTT.

This clonotype was observed at least ten times. The V and J genes are TRBV7-9 and TRBJ2-1, with D perhaps matching TRBD2 (6 bases). V lost 5 bases and J lost 15, with 26 bases in between. This CDR3 is 15 amino acids long. Germline V gene lookup returns CDR1 SEHNR and CDR2 FQNEAQ (reference sequence). CDR3 region: CASSTHMAGTQVVFF. CDR3 coding DNA: TGTGCCAGCAGCACCCATATGGCGGGGACCCAGGTGGTGTTCTTC.

This clonotype has at least ten counts. The chain is built from TRBV20-1 and TRBJ2-1; unclear D gene. V was shortened by 3 bases and J by 8 bases, with 11 bases between the two germline ends. This CDR3 comprises 12 residues. Germline V gives CDR1 DFQATT, CDR2 SNEGSKA (reference sequence). CDR3 nucleotides: TGCAGTGCTAGGGGCCCTTCGGATGAGCAGTTCTTC. Translated, it gives CSARGPSDEQFF.

This clonotype was observed many times. The CDR3 bases are TGCGCCAGCAGCCAAGATCTGGAGGGTTCGCCTTACGAGCAGTACTTC. Encoded protein: CASSQDLEGSPYEQYF. J is TRBJ2-7 and V is TRBV4-1; D possibly corresponds to TRBD2 (6 bases). Germline V gene sequence: CDR1 MGHRA, CDR2 YSYEKL. The V end was cut by 0 bases, the J end by 4 bases, with 16 bases between. This CDR3 region has 16 residues.

The sample holds many counts of this clonotype. The chain is built from TRBV12-3 or TRBV12-4 and TRBJ2-1; 8 bases fit TRBD2. The CDR3 totals 15 residues. V trimming: 7 bases; J trimming: 3 bases; junction bases outside the gene matches: 8. The CDR3 sequence is CASNRGGGSYNEQFF. The CDR3 DNA sequence: TGTGCCAGCAACCGGGGGGGGGGCAGCTACAATGAGCAGTTCTTC.

This clonotype was seen repeatedly, ten times or more. V usage is TRBV2 and J usage is TRBJ2-5; 10 bases fit TRBD2. This CDR3 comprises 13 residues. J lost 3 bases, V lost 10 bases, and 5 bases had no gene match. The germline V gene encodes CDR1 SNHLY and CDR2 FYNNEI. The CDR3 here is CATASGGEETQYF. Here the CDR3 DNA reads TGTGCCACCGCTAGCGGGGGTGAAGAGACCCAGTACTTC.

As concerns this clonotype: The junction shows a germline mismatch at one end, possibly a read error. The V call is TRBV11-2, the J call TRBJ1-5; possible D gene TRBD1, 5 bases. Germline-derived CDR1 and CDR2 are SGHAT and FQNNGV. CDR3 length: 13 residues. CDR3 region: CAGSLGRDQPQHF. CDR3 in DNA: TGTGCCGGCAGCTTAGGCAGGGATCAGCCCCAGCATTTT.

Ten or more counts support this clonotype. This sequence joins TRBV9 and TRBJ2-7; 7 positions agree with TRBD1. Per the germline V gene, CDR1 is SGDLS and CDR2 is YYNGEE. This CDR3 contains 15 residues. V lost 3 bases, J lost 3 bases, and 9 bases stayed unmatched. CDR3 residues: CASSENGRGNYEQYF. Here the CDR3 DNA reads TGTGCCAGCAGCGAGAACGGCAGGGGGAACTACGAGCAGTACTTC.

This clonotype was counted at least ten times. This chain uses TRBV6-2 or TRBV6-3 with TRBJ1-6; no clear D. CDR3 length: 13 residues. CDR1 and CDR2 (germline): MNHEY, SVGEGT. The V end was cut by 7 bases, the J end by 6 bases, with 10 bases between. CDR3 residues: CASTDGFNSPLHF. The CDR3 DNA reads as TGTGCCAGCACCGACGGATTTAATTCACCCCTCCACTTT.

On this clonotype: The DNA is omitted, as the CDR3 cannot be located on it reliably, and the CDR3 follows TCRdb's listing. The chain carries TRBV19 and TRBJ2-2; no check of the table's D call, TRBD1, against the DNA was made. The CDR3 extends over 15 residues, inclusive of both ends. Germline V CDR1 and CDR2: LNHDA, SQIVND (reference sequence). This chain's CDR3 is CASQARGNTGELFFF.

As regards this clonotype: It is likely a read error: a sequence one base away is far more abundant. The chain has TRBV6-2 or TRBV6-3 and TRBJ2-1, with 7 bases matching TRBD1. Germline CDR1 MNHEY, CDR2 SVGEGT. This CDR3 comprises 15 residues. J was trimmed by 10 bases and V by 5 bases; bases with no gene match: 14. CDR3 protein: CASSVYPGTANEQFF. CDR3 bases: TGTGCCAGCAGTGTCTATCCCGGGACAGCCAACGAGCAGTTCTTC.

Details on this clonotype: This probably arose from a read error, given a far larger clone one base away. The V call is TRBV5-4, the J call TRBJ2-7; 7 nucleotides line up with TRBD2. The CDR3 consists of 16 residues. Germline CDR1 is SGHNT and CDR2 is YYREEE (reference sequence). V shed 0 bases and J 7 bases; nucleotides not matched to a gene: 13. The CDR3 here is CASSLGDYSSYNEQYF. Written as DNA, the CDR3 is TGTGCCAGCAGCTTGGGGGACTACAGCTCCTACAATGAGCAGTACTTC.

Ten or more counts support this clonotype. The chain uses TRBV27 and TRBJ1-1, with TRBD1 matching 7 bases. This CDR3 contains 14 residues. Losses at the gene ends were 2 bases for V and 4 bases for J; bases not matched to a gene: 4. Per the germline V gene, CDR1 is MNHEY and CDR2 is SMNVEV (reference sequence). The CDR3 DNA reads as TGTGCCAGCAGTTTAAGGGACAGCGTCACTGAAGCTTTCTTT. It is translated as CASSLRDSVTEAFF.

This clonotype was counted once. It may be a read error: a sequence one base away is much more abundant. The chain combines TRBV7-9 with TRBJ2-5; D may be TRBD1 or TRBD2 (5 bases each). The CDR3 extends over 14 amino acids. Germline lookup yields CDR1 SEHNR and CDR2 FQNEAQ (reference sequence). The CDR3 sequence is CASSLTVGEETQCF. As DNA, the CDR3 is TGTGCCAGCAGCTTAACCGTGGGGGAAGAGACCCAGTGCTTC.

The sample holds many counts of this clonotype. The chain carries TRBV28 and TRBJ2-7; TRBD1 or TRBD2 may be the D gene (7 bases each). Trimming took 3 bases from V and 1 from J, leaving 13 bases between them. This CDR3 spans 15 amino acids. Germline lookup yields CDR1 MDHEN and CDR2 SYDVKM. The CDR3, as DNA: TGTGCCAGCAGTTTGACAGGGCGGGAGTCCTACGAGCAGTACTTC. This sequence encodes CASSLTGRESYEQYF.